The 5 T cell receptor beta chains reported below all come from one sample, sequenced in a study of glioma-infiltrating T cells after dendritic cell vaccination. Produced via immunoSEQ multiplex PCR; TCRdb's table is partial and in-frame only. The table records about 82,000 clones, 70% to 90% of them present only once. The sample here was blood, taken before dendritic cell vaccination. The receptor source for this set is a human donor with glioblastoma.

A note on this clone: Sequence at one end of the junction differs from germline and may be a read error. The chain uses TRBV19 and TRBJ2-6; possibly TRBD1 for D (5 bases). This CDR3 region has 14 residues. Germline values: CDR1 LNHDA, CDR2 SQIVND (reference sequence). The CDR3 spells CASSIGSGASVLTF. In DNA, the CDR3 is TGTGCCAGTAGTATAGGCTCTGGGGCCAGCGTCCTGACTTTC.

The count of this clone is one. This sequence joins TRBV6-4 and TRBJ1-4; TRBD1 matches 7 bases. Unmatched junction bases numbered 11, after V lost 6 bases and J lost 7 bases. The CDR3 has 15 residues. Germline V lookup: CDR1 MRHNA, CDR2 SNTAGT. CDR3 in DNA: TGTGCCAGCAGACCTACAGGGGACTCGAGTGAAAAACTGTTTTTT. Amino acid sequence: CASRPTGDSSEKLFF.

V is TRBV5-1 and J is TRBJ1-3; D is perhaps TRBD1 (5 bases). V lost 0 bases and J 0 bases, leaving 10 bases between the germline ends. The CDR3 loop spans 16 amino acids. Germline lookup yields CDR1 SGHRS and CDR2 YFSETQ. CDR3 residues: CASSLGTQNSGNTIYF. DNA of the CDR3: TGCGCCAGCAGCTTGGGGACACAGAACTCTGGAAACACCATATATTTT.

The CDR3 coding sequence is TGTGCCAGCAGCATCGGGACTAGCGGAAGCACAGATACGCAGTATTTT. Translated, it gives CASSIGTSGSTDTQYF. The J gene is TRBJ2-3, the V gene TRBV9; TRBD2 matches at 11 bases. Trimming removed 4 bases from V and 0 bases from J; junction bases left unmatched: 4. Germline values: CDR1 SGDLS, CDR2 YYNGEE. There are 16 residues in the CDR3.

CDR3 bases: TGTGCCATCAGTGATCGCCCGGGGGGCGGCAACAATGAGCAGTTCTTC. Protein product: CAISDRPGGGNNEQFF. The chain uses TRBV10-3 and TRBJ2-1; TRBD2 might be the D (7 bases). Germline loops: CDR1 ENHRY, CDR2 SYGVKD. The V end was cut by 3 bases, the J end by 5 bases, with 17 bases between. CDR3 length: 16 residues.